In this sample, the clone carrying this T cell receptor beta chain turned up once. Its antigen is not known. Autoimmune disease history or systemic immunosuppression led to patient exclusion. This sample stems from a study of OX40 agonist ivuxolimab in advanced cancers. Overall study findings and caveats: On average, a greater number of expanded clones characterised CD8+ T cells relative to CD4+.

The ends were cut back, 4 bases at V and 0 bases at J, with 9 bases in the middle. Germline lookup yields CDR1 MNHEY and CDR2 SMNVEV (reference sequence). The CDR3 contains 15 residues. Only in-frame clones appear in the TCRdb table, and some are missing; sequencing was by immunoSEQ multiplex PCR. The data contain roughly 70,000 clones, around 86% of them singletons. The chain has TRBV27 and TRBJ1-4; TRBD1 is a possible D gene (6 bases). This TCR was recovered from an adult with an advanced solid tumor such as melanoma, head and neck, liver or kidney cancer. The material sequenced was CD4+ or CD8+ T cells sorted from blood, taken in a trial of the OX40 agonist ivuxolimab. The CDR3 here is CASSSRGATNEKLFF. CDR3 bases: TGTGCCAGCAGTTCGAGGGGGGCAACTAATGAAAAACTGTTTTTT.